The next 11 T cell receptor beta chains were all read from a single sample in a study of T cells in Graves' hyperthyroidism and ophthalmopathy (dated by TCRdb to between 2017 and 2020). The protocol used for the library was multiplex PCR. The sequencing machine was an Illumina HiSeq 2000. Amplification of TCR beta CDR3 regions was carried out from RNA transcripts. The TCR CDR3 was subjected to a first round of RT-PCR using the HTBI primer set and the Qiagen OneStep RT-PCR kit. Using fastp at Q25 and MiXCR, TCRdb reprocessed the public reads and kept productive beta chains. Here each entry gathers all rows of one CDR3 protein and keeps the most common genes and DNA. The sample records hundreds of thousands of distinct CDR3 sequences, over 15% of which are singletons. The ten largest clones take up 18% of the sample. Sequencing input: blood. These receptors all come from a woman under 30 with Graves' hyperthyroidism.

This clonotype showed up just a few times. This chain connects TRBV19 to TRBJ2-1; 7 bases align to TRBD1. The CDR3 is 14 residues long. Germline trimming cut 6 bases from V and 4 bases from J; bases unmatched to any gene: 6. CDR1 LNHDA and CDR2 SQIVND come from the germline V gene (reference sequence). The CDR3 bases are TGTGCCAGTAGGACAGGGTGGTTTTACAATGAGCAGTTCTTC. Translation gives CASRTGWFYNEQFF.

The chain has TRBV6-5 and TRBJ2-3; 7 positions match TRBD2. The germline V gene has CDR1 MNHEY and CDR2 SVGAGI. This CDR3 region has 15 residues. Trimming cost V 0 bases and J 4 bases; bases outside gene matches: 4. CDR3 protein: CASSYSKLASDTQYF. CDR3 in DNA: TGTGCCAGCAGTTACTCGAAACTAGCGTCAGATACGCAGTATTTT.

The chain recombines TRBV6-2 or TRBV6-3 with TRBJ2-7; TRBD1 or TRBD2 may be the D gene (7 bases each). Germline V gives CDR1 MNHEY, CDR2 SVGEGT. The CDR3 runs 15 residues. Trimming took off 0 bases at V and 6 bases at J, with 15 bases between the two ends. The CDR3 region has the DNA TGTGCCAGCAGTTACTCGATTGCAGGGGGGGTCGAGCAGTACTTC. Translating gives CASSYSIAGGVEQYF.

This clonotype was detected ten times or more. The rearrangement links TRBV27 to TRBJ2-3; D is uncertain. V lost 4 bases to trimming and J lost 2 bases, with 13 bases between them. The CDR3 runs 15 residues. Germline CDR1 MNHEY, CDR2 SMNVEV (reference sequence). The CDR3 region has the DNA TGTGCCAGCAGTTCAAAACCCTATTACACAGATACGCAGTATTTT. As protein: CASSSKPYYTDTQYF.

V and J are TRBV4-2 and TRBJ1-2, with D perhaps matching TRBD1 (5 bases). This CDR3 has 16 amino acids. The V end lost 4 bases, the J end lost 5 bases, and 20 bases lay between the germline ends. CDR1 and CDR2 from the germline V gene are LGHNA and YNFKEQ. As DNA, the CDR3 is TGTGCCAGCAGCCCCTCCCCGGAGGGGACTATTTATGGCTACACCTTC. Residues: CASSPSPEGTIYGYTF.

This clonotype was detected only a few times. The chain recombines TRBV19 with TRBJ2-7, with D possibly matching TRBD1 (6 bases). Germline loops: CDR1 LNHDA, CDR2 SQIVND (reference sequence). With 5 bases removed from V and 2 bases from J, the gap between germline ends came to 7 bases. The CDR3 covers 12 residues. The DNA for the CDR3 is TGTGCCAGTAGTCACAGGGCCTACGAGCAGTACTTC. Protein: CASSHRAYEQYF.

This clonotype has just a few counts. The chain couples TRBV11-3 to TRBJ2-2; maybe TRBD1 (7 bases). Looked up from germline, CDR1 is SGHNT and CDR2 is YENEEA. Trimming stripped 5 bases from V and 5 bases from J, with 18 bases between. The CDR3 has 16 amino acids. The CDR3 nucleotides read TGTGCCAGCAGCGAGGAGGGGACAGCGCAGACCGGGGAGCTGTTTTTT. This codes for CASSEEGTAQTGELFF.

This clonotype was counted at least ten times. The chain uses TRBV12-3 or TRBV12-4 and TRBJ1-1; D not resolved. This CDR3 is 16 amino acids long. Trimming pared 0 bases from V and 8 bases from J, leaving 19 bases between. DNA of the CDR3: TGTGCCAGCAGTTTAGCGATAGGAGACGAACACGGGGAAGCTTTCTTT. It yields the protein CASSLAIGDEHGEAFF.

The V call is TRBV3-1, the J call TRBJ2-7; D is uncertain. CDR1 is LGHDT and CDR2 is YNNKEL in the germline V gene (reference sequence). This CDR3 is 12 amino acids long. Trimming took off 1 base at V and 2 bases at J, with 3 bases between the two ends. The CDR3 coding sequence is TGTGCCAGCAGCCAAGTCACCTACGAGCAGTACTTC. This translates into CASSQVTYEQYF.

The sample holds many counts of this clonotype. V usage is TRBV5-6 and J usage is TRBJ1-2, with 8 bases that match TRBD1. Germline CDR1 SGHDT, CDR2 YYEEEE. V was pared by 4 bases and J by 4 bases, with 9 bases of the junction left unmatched. The CDR3 is made up of 15 amino acids. CDR3 residues: CASSTYPGQVYGYTF. CDR3 bases: TGTGCCAGCAGCACGTACCCGGGACAGGTCTATGGCTACACCTTC.

This clonotype was seen a few times. The CDR3 loop reads CASSYGTGGWDTQYF. DNA of the CDR3: TGTGCCAGCAGTTACGGGACAGGGGGCTGGGATACGCAGTATTTT. The chain couples TRBV6-5 to TRBJ2-3; 12 bases agree with TRBD1. CDR1 MNHEY and CDR2 SVGAGI come from the germline V gene. The CDR3 has 15 amino acids. J was trimmed by 6 bases and V by 2 bases; bases with no gene match: 3.